The text below deals with one T cell receptor beta chain. Its specificity is unknown. The CDR3 consists of 13 residues. V gave up 9 bases and J gave up 4 bases, with 16 bases separating them. Germline V CDR1 and CDR2: MNHEY, SVGEGT. Constant-region reverse primers amplified full-length variable regions, followed by semi-nested Nested Universal Primer A PCR. Using its own MiXCR run on the 5' RACE reads, TCRdb lists one record per CDR3 protein. Of roughly 64,000 distinct CDR3 sequences detected, about 20% appear once; the ten largest clones hold just under 3%. Memory CD4+ cells were defined as CD4+CD45RO+CD25-. Study conclusions and caveats: Tumor memory CD4+ T cell TCR gene usage clustered with blood and lymph node memory CD4+ cells and lymph node naive CD4+ cells. Tumor Tregs overlapped most with tumor, then blood, naive CD4+ cells.

Sequencing was done on a sample of memory CD4+ T cells sorted from a lymph node. Stated subset: memory CD4+ T cells, CD4+CD45RO+CD25-. V gene TRBV6-2 or TRBV6-3 combines with J gene TRBJ2-7, with D hard to call. The receptor was isolated from a female donor with breast cancer. CDR3 bases: TGTGCCAGTGTTTTAGCCCCCGGATACGAGCAGTACTTC. Amino acids: CASVLAPGYEQYF.